The entry that follows covers one T cell receptor beta chain sequence. Its antigen is still unknown. One base away there is no much larger clone; base qualities are not given. These data originate in a study of blood T cell repertoires in COVID-19 (dated by TCRdb to between 2020 and 2021). Background on the whole study: Samples from collaborators originated in the United States, Italy and Spain and spanned both the acute and convalescent phases of COVID-19. The material from the prospective study consisted of cDNA or gDNA derived from T cells, B-cell-depleted T cells, or PBMCs. Deeply sampled blood TCRbeta repertoires from subjects exposed to, actively infected with, or recovered from COVID-19 were included in the dataset. The repertoires were released in a freely available public database intended as a resource for research on the immune response to SARS-CoV-2. The samples were drawn from two sources: the first 160 participants of the ongoing ImmuneRACE study, and over 1,000 subjects contributed by 6 global collaborators. A de-identified subject ID, COVID-19 status, age in years and sex were almost always included in the sample metadata. Where HLA class I and class II types were available, the types were taken from metadata supplied by the sample provider, not from assay-based typing. Results the study describes overall, beyond this receptor: The quantity of clinical and demographic metadata differed by source and by participant and was supplied without curation.

TCRbeta CDR3 regions were amplified from genomic DNA by means of the immunoSEQ Assay, a bias-controlled multiplex PCR. The original methods were these. Within the assay, amplification of reference gene primers was used to estimate how many nucleated cells each sample contained. Sequence reads were collapsed and filtered to measure the absolute abundance of every unique TCRbeta CDR3 rearrangement. For each sample, productive Simpson clonality was calculated as the square root of Simpson's diversity index across productive rearrangements. The table was pulled from immuneACCESS by TCRdb, which kept in-frame rearrangements only. Such tables lose some clones; where checked, under half of the loss comes from unresolved V genes, and the rest has no known cause. V and J calls and clone size are copied from that table; D and trimming were computed from the DNA. The sample yields some 700,000 clones; 85% to 90% were counted once. 0.2% to 0.3% of the sample is in the top ten clones.

The CDR3 holds 15 amino acids from the cysteine to the phenylalanine. This entry keeps only the CDR3 DNA: 45 bases, framed from base 1. The junction shows trimming of 2 bases on V and 3 bases on J, plus 13 bases between the germline ends. CDR1 SEHNR and CDR2 FQNEAQ are derived from the germline V gene (reference sequence). Each collaborating institution followed its own protocols to collect whole blood in K2EDTA tubes. For TCRbeta analysis, collaborators shipped samples in one of three forms: frozen whole blood, isolated PBMCs, or DNA extracted from either of those sample types. The clonotype originates from a young woman with acute or convalescent COVID-19. The specimen was peripheral blood. The V and J segments used are TRBV7-9 and TRBJ2-5; perhaps TRBD2 is the D gene, with 5 bases matching. Here is the DNA: TGTGCCAGCAGCTTAATGACCCCCGGGGAAGAGACCCAGTACTTC. It specifies CASSLMTPGEETQYF.